A single sample gave rise to the 27 T cell receptor beta chains below, sequenced in a study of blood T cell repertoires in COVID-19. TCRdb keeps only in-frame clones here, not all; method: immunoSEQ multiplex PCR. The sample contains 130,000 to 150,000 clones, approximately 80% of which appear only once. Sequenced: peripheral blood. The receptors were sampled from a man aged 55 to 69 with active or convalescent COVID-19.

The chain couples TRBV7-2 to TRBJ1-2; no firm D call. This CDR3 has 13 amino acids. In germline, CDR1 is SGHTA, CDR2 FQGNSA. V was clipped by 1 base and J by 4 bases, with 7 bases between them. CDR3 protein: CASSLGGPYGYTF. DNA for the CDR3: TGTGCCAGCAGCTTAGGAGGGCCCTATGGCTACACCTTC. Based on the CDR3 plus reference TRBV7-2 and TRBJ1-2, the full variable domain is GAGVSQSPSNKVTEKGKDVELRCDPISGHTALYWYRQSLGQGLEFLIYFQGNSAPDKSGLPSDRFSAERTGGSVSTLTIQRTQQEDSAVYLCASSLGGPYGYTFGSGTRLTVV.

The gene calls are TRBV24-1 and TRBJ2-7; 8 positions agree with TRBD1. Germline assignment: CDR1 KGHDR and CDR2 SFDVKD. The CDR3 contains 15 residues. V lost 5 bases, J lost 4 bases, and 9 bases stayed unmatched. As DNA, the CDR3 is TGTGCCACCAGTGGTGGGGCAGGGGGCTTATACGAGCAGTACTTC. Protein: CATSGGAGGLYEQYF.

This clone was picked up one time. V is TRBV19 and J is TRBJ1-5; D is perhaps TRBD1 (6 bases). CDR1 and CDR2 (germline): LNHDA, SQIVND (reference sequence). The CDR3 consists of 14 residues. V lost 4 bases and J 6 bases, leaving 13 bases between the germline ends. CDR3 amino acids: CASSTGTYTQPQHF. Here the CDR3 DNA reads TGTGCCAGTAGTACCGGGACATACACTCAGCCCCAGCATTTT.

The rearrangement joins TRBV19 to TRBJ1-4; D is unresolved. Germline lookup yields CDR1 LNHDA and CDR2 SQIVND (reference sequence). V was cut by 7 bases and J by 0 bases, with 15 bases left in between. The CDR3 sequence is 16 residues long. DNA for the CDR3: TGTGCCAGTATTGTCTCTATCGGAGCAACTAATGAAAAACTGTTTTTT. It codes for CASIVSIGATNEKLFF.

This rearrangement joins TRBV29-1 to TRBJ2-1; 8 bases fit TRBD1. CDR1 SQVTM and CDR2 ANQGSEA come from the germline V gene. This CDR3 has 13 amino acids. The trim removed 2 bases at V and 10 bases at J, leaving 7 bases unmatched. CDR3 residues: CSVERPGGWEQFF. The CDR3 nucleotides read TGCAGCGTTGAAAGGCCAGGGGGCTGGGAGCAGTTCTTC.

The chain combines TRBV5-1 with TRBJ2-5, with D maybe TRBD2 (6 bases). V gave up 7 bases and J gave up 2 bases, with 15 bases separating them. This CDR3 is built from 14 residues. Germline CDR1 and CDR2: SGHRS and YFSETQ. The CDR3 spells CASCRGTGQETQYF. CDR3 bases: TGCGCCAGCTGCCGAGGGACTGGACAAGAGACCCAGTACTTC.

The chain carries TRBV12-3 or TRBV12-4 and TRBJ2-7, with TRBD2 matching 8 bases. V lost 6 bases and J lost 4; bases outside the gene matches: 5. This CDR3 has 13 residues. The CDR3 here is CASSPGLDYEQYF. Here the CDR3 DNA reads TGTGCCAGCAGCCCGGGACTAGATTACGAGCAGTACTTC.

V is TRBV19 and J is TRBJ2-1, with 7 bases identical to TRBD2. Germline V gene lookup returns CDR1 LNHDA and CDR2 SQIVND (reference sequence). After removal of 5 bases from V and 5 bases from J, the junction contained 9 bases not matched to a gene. The CDR3 extends over 15 amino acids. The CDR3 here is CASSGYGRIHNEQFF. DNA of the CDR3: TGTGCCAGTAGTGGGTACGGGAGGATCCACAATGAGCAGTTCTTC.

This clone was found a few times. The gene calls are TRBV5-5 and TRBJ2-1; TRBD1 matches at 7 bases. This CDR3 is 15 amino acids long. The germline CDR1 and CDR2 sequences are SGHKS and YYEKEE (reference sequence). Germline trimming cut 4 bases from V and 6 bases from J; bases unmatched to any gene: 10. CDR3 in DNA: TGTGCCAGCAGCCCTTCTAACGACAGGGTCAATGAGCAGTTCTTC. It translates to CASSPSNDRVNEQFF. The whole variable domain, remainder taken from reference TRBV5-5 and TRBJ2-1, is DAGVTQSPTHLIKTRGQQVTLRCSPISGHKSVSWYQQVLGQGPQFIFQYYEKEERGRGNFPDRFSARQFPNYSSELNVNALLLGDSALYLCASSPSNDRVNEQFFGPGTRLTVL.

The chain couples TRBV14 to TRBJ2-1; 9 bases are shared with TRBD2. The ends lost 3 bases at V and 0 bases at J; junction bases unmatched: 3. The CDR3 has 16 amino acids. Germline CDR1 and CDR2: SGHDN and FVKESK. This CDR3 reads CASSQLAGRSYNEQFF. The CDR3, as DNA: TGTGCCAGCAGCCAGCTAGCGGGACGCTCCTACAATGAGCAGTTCTTC.

The chain is built from TRBV30 and TRBJ1-3, with D perhaps matching TRBD1 (5 bases). This CDR3 contains 17 residues. Germline CDR1 is GTSNPN and CDR2 is SVGIG (reference sequence). Trimming shortened V by 5 bases and J by 0 bases, and 20 bases separated the two germline ends. In nucleotides, the CDR3 is TGTGCCTGGGACCAACACGGAGGGGCCGGCTCTGGAAACACCATATATTTT. It yields the protein CAWDQHGGAGSGNTIYF.

The rearrangement joins TRBV7-2 to TRBJ2-7, with 14 positions matching TRBD2. From germline, CDR1 is SGHTA and CDR2 FQGNSA. Trimming at V came to 4 bases and at J to 4 bases, leaving 3 bases not matched to a gene. This CDR3 spans 15 amino acids. The CDR3 region has the DNA TGTGCCAGCAGCTACCGACTAGCGGGGGGGTACGAGCAGTACTTC. Amino acid sequence: CASSYRLAGGYEQYF.

V is TRBV29-1 and J is TRBJ2-3; 14 bases agree with TRBD2. CDR1 SQVTM and CDR2 ANQGSEA come from the germline V gene. V lost 3 bases and J lost 3; bases outside the gene matches: 5. The CDR3 is 16 residues long. CDR3 nucleotide sequence: TGCAGCGTTGATTCGACTAGCGGGAGGGCGACAGATACGCAGTATTTT. Its protein is CSVDSTSGRATDTQYF.

The chain carries TRBV5-1 and TRBJ2-2; D uncertain. V lost 0 bases, J lost 2 bases, and 8 bases lay in between. The length of the CDR3 is 15 residues. Germline lookup yields CDR1 SGHRS and CDR2 YFSETQ. As DNA, the CDR3 is TGCGCCAGCAGCTTGGTGGCAGATAACACCGGGGAGCTGTTTTTT. Translation: CASSLVADNTGELFF.

The V gene is TRBV30, the J gene TRBJ1-1, with D maybe TRBD1 (6 bases). CDR1 and CDR2 (germline): GTSNPN, SVGIG (reference sequence). Trimming took off 5 bases at V and 4 bases at J, with 14 bases between the two ends. There are 13 residues in the CDR3. The CDR3 DNA sequence: TGTGCCTGGGGGGAAGGGGGTATCACTGAAGCTTTCTTT. Encoded protein: CAWGEGGITEAFF.

Here the CDR3 reads CASSADRGGYEQYF. CDR3 in DNA: TGTGCCAGCAGTGCGGACAGGGGAGGCTACGAGCAGTACTTC. This chain links TRBV28 with TRBJ2-7; TRBD1 matches at 9 bases. Trimming at V came to 5 bases and at J to 3 bases, leaving 5 bases not matched to a gene. This CDR3 spans 14 amino acids. Germline values: CDR1 MDHEN, CDR2 SYDVKM.

The V gene is TRBV15, the J gene TRBJ2-3; 9 bases map to TRBD1. Germline V CDR1 and CDR2: LNHNV, YYDKDF (reference sequence). This CDR3 contains 15 residues. V dropped 1 base and J dropped 4; count of bases not matched to a gene: 3. The CDR3 DNA sequence: TGTGCCACCAGCAGAGCGGGGACAGGGTCAGATACGCAGTATTTT. It codes for CATSRAGTGSDTQYF. The full variable domain, rest sourced from reference TRBV15 and TRBJ2-3, is DAMVIQNPRYQVTQFGKPVTLSCSQTLNHNVMYWYQQKSSQAPKLLFHYYDKDFNNEADTPDNFQSRRPNTSFCFLDIRSPGLGDTAMYLCATSRAGTGSDTQYFGPGTRLTVL.

The V gene is TRBV3-1 (or the pseudogene TRBV3-2), the J gene TRBJ2-7; 11 nucleotides align to TRBD1. The CDR3 has 15 residues. V trimming: 5 bases; J trimming: 4 bases; junction bases outside the gene matches: 7. In germline, CDR1 is LGHDT, CDR2 YNNKEL (reference sequence). CDR3 amino acids: CASSSRTGGSYEQYF. The CDR3 coding sequence is TGTGCCAGCAGCTCCCGGACAGGGGGCTCTTACGAGCAGTACTTC.

V gene TRBV9 combines with J gene TRBJ2-3, with TRBD2 matching over 10 bases. This CDR3 spans 16 amino acids. CDR1 is SGDLS, CDR2 YYNGEE, per germline. J lost 4 bases, V lost 4 bases, and 9 bases had no gene match. In nucleotides, the CDR3 is TGTGCCAGCAGCACACCAGCGGGAGGGCCGGCAGATACGCAGTATTTT. Protein sequence: CASSTPAGGPADTQYF.

This clone has a single count. V usage is TRBV7-9 and J usage is TRBJ2-2, with TRBD1 matching over 9 bases. V shed 5 bases, J shed 4 bases, and the junction held 8 bases outside the gene matches. CDR1 and CDR2 (germline): SEHNR, FQNEAQ (reference sequence). This CDR3 is built from 16 residues. DNA of the CDR3: TGTGCCAGCAGCCCGGGGGGACAGGGAATCACCGGGGAGCTGTTTTTT. Its translation is CASSPGGQGITGELFF.

The chain combines TRBV27 with TRBJ2-5; D remains unclear. The V end was cut by 6 bases, the J end by 2 bases, with 4 bases between. The CDR3 length is 11 residues. Germline V gene sequence: CDR1 MNHEY, CDR2 SMNVEV (reference sequence). The CDR3, as DNA: TGTGCCAGCAGCTATCAAGAGACCCAGTACTTC. This codes for CASSYQETQYF.

As to this clone: Distinct nucleotide sequences in the sample also encode this CDR3. The chain joins TRBV9 to TRBJ2-3; 9 positions match TRBD2. There are 15 residues in the CDR3. With V trimmed by 0 bases and J by 1 base, 0 bases remained unmatched. The germline V gene encodes CDR1 SGDLS and CDR2 YYNGEE. The CDR3 loop reads CASSVGTSGTDTQYF. The CDR3 DNA reads as TGTGCCAGCAGCGTAGGGACTAGCGGCACAGATACGCAGTATTTT.

The gene calls are TRBV19 and TRBJ1-4, with D perhaps matching TRBD1 (6 bases). The V and J ends lost 7 bases and 8 bases respectively, with 17 bases between them. The germline CDR1 and CDR2 sequences are LNHDA and SQIVND (reference sequence). The length of the CDR3 is 14 residues. The CDR3 sequence is CASTGKRGGEKLFF. In nucleotides, the CDR3 is TGTGCCAGTACCGGCAAAAGAGGGGGAGAAAAACTGTTTTTT.

The gene calls are TRBV10-3 and TRBJ1-2; possibly TRBD1 for D (5 bases). V was clipped by 4 bases and J by 2 bases, with 20 bases between them. This CDR3 has 17 residues. Germline lookup yields CDR1 ENHRY and CDR2 SYGVKD. CDR3 residues: CAISAKSTGRINYGYTF. The CDR3 region has the DNA TGTGCCATCAGTGCTAAGAGTACAGGAAGGATAAACTATGGCTACACCTTC.

The V gene is TRBV23-1, the J gene TRBJ2-1; maybe TRBD2 (6 bases). TRBV23-1 falls under the ORF class, with uncertain function. This CDR3 spans 16 amino acids. Trimming left V 0 bases short and J 4 bases short, with 13 bases between. The CDR3 loop reads CASSQSPPGGYNEQFF. In DNA form, the CDR3 reads TGCGCCAGCAGTCAATCACCCCCTGGGGGGTACAATGAGCAGTTCTTC.

In this sample, this clone turned up once. This chain links TRBV4-2 with TRBJ2-3; no definite D call. CDR1 and CDR2 from the germline V gene are LGHNA and YNFKEQ. The V gene lost 2 bases and the J gene lost 7 bases, with 10 bases spanning the gap. The CDR3 extends over 13 amino acids. This CDR3 is CASSQILGNTQYF. CDR3 in DNA: TGTGCCAGCAGCCAAATTCTGGGCAATACGCAGTATTTT.

This clone has just a few counts. The CDR3 DNA is TGCGCCAGCAGCCAAGTGACAGGGGCTGTTCAGCCCCAGCATTTT. It is translated as CASSQVTGAVQPQHF. The chain combines TRBV4-3 with TRBJ1-5, with 8 bases identical to TRBD1. Trimming cost V 1 base and J 6 bases; bases outside gene matches: 5. The CDR3 spans 15 residues. Germline V gives CDR1 LGHNA, CDR2 YSLEER.